A single sample is the source of the 32 T cell receptor beta chains below, sequenced in a study of blood T cell repertoires in COVID-19. Clones were read by immunoSEQ multiplex PCR, and TCRdb kept only the in-frame ones, dropping some. The sample yields hundreds of thousands of clones, roughly 92% seen once. Sequencing was done on a sample of peripheral blood. These TCRs come from a man in his sixties with COVID-19, enrolled during active disease.

In this sample, this clone turned up once. The CDR3 DNA follows: TGTGCCAGCAGCTTGGGCGGGACAGGTGGGGAGACCCAGTACTTC. This codes for CASSLGGTGGETQYF. The rearrangement uses TRBV5-5 and TRBJ2-5; 8 positions match TRBD1. The trim removed 0 bases at V and 5 bases at J, leaving 6 bases unmatched. The CDR3 contains 15 residues. The germline V gene has CDR1 SGHKS and CDR2 YYEKEE (reference sequence).

The rearrangement joins TRBV12-3 or TRBV12-4 to TRBJ2-5; D is unclear. Trimming left V 4 bases short and J 4 bases short, with 7 bases between. The CDR3 runs 12 residues. CDR3 protein: CASSWSVETQYF. DNA for the CDR3: TGTGCCAGCAGTTGGAGCGTAGAGACCCAGTACTTC.

The genes are TRBV6-5 and TRBJ1-1; D is ambiguous. The CDR3 totals 14 residues. Germline CDR1 is MNHEY and CDR2 is SVGAGI. V gave up 2 bases and J gave up 2 bases, with 9 bases separating them. The CDR3 is CASSYGTDNTEAFF. CDR3 nucleotides: TGTGCCAGCAGTTACGGTACAGACAACACTGAAGCTTTCTTT.

This chain joins TRBV30 and TRBJ1-4; no definite D call. V dropped 0 bases and J dropped 11 bases, with 10 bases sitting between them. Germline V gene lookup returns CDR1 GTSNPN and CDR2 SVGIG (reference sequence). The CDR3 extends over 12 amino acids. CDR3 DNA sequence: TGTGCCTGGAGTGTAAAGGAGACTAAACTGTTTTTT. It yields the protein CAWSVKETKLFF.

V and J are TRBV9 and TRBJ2-5, with a tentative D call TRBD2 (5 bases). Germline values: CDR1 SGDLS, CDR2 YYNGEE. V lost 2 bases, J lost 4 bases, and 9 bases lay in between. The CDR3 consists of 13 residues. CDR3 residues: CASSVRGGETQYF. The CDR3 region has the DNA TGTGCCAGCAGCGTGCGAGGAGGAGAGACCCAGTACTTC.

The gene calls are TRBV7-9 and TRBJ2-7; 11 bases match TRBD2. Germline V gene data show CDR1 as SEHNR and CDR2 as FQNEAQ (reference sequence). V was pared by 4 bases and J by 2 bases, with 1 base of the junction left unmatched. The CDR3 extends over 14 amino acids. Written as DNA, the CDR3 is TGTGCCAGCAGCTGGACTAGCGGGCCCTACGAGCAGTACTTC. It is translated as CASSWTSGPYEQYF.

To note about this clone: Other DNA sequences from this sample encode an identical CDR3 as well. The V gene is TRBV6-5, the J gene TRBJ2-7, with 9 bases that match TRBD1. After removal of 2 bases from V and 6 bases from J, the junction contained 5 bases not matched to a gene. CDR1 is MNHEY, CDR2 SVGAGI, per germline. The CDR3 is made up of 14 amino acids. The CDR3 bases are TGTGCCAGCAGTTACACGGGACAGGGAGCCGAGCAGTACTTC. It translates to CASSYTGQGAEQYF.

DNA for the CDR3: TGTGCCAGCAGCTTACGCACGCTTGGACAGGGCGAGCAGTACTTC. It specifies CASSLRTLGQGEQYF. V usage is TRBV11-2 and J usage is TRBJ2-7; the match to TRBD1 covers 8 bases. Trimming removed 2 bases from V and 6 bases from J; junction bases left unmatched: 9. Per germline, CDR1 SGHAT and CDR2 FQNNGV. The CDR3 covers 15 residues.

CDR3 sequence reads: CASSPDRGSPLHF. The CDR3 region has the DNA TGTGCCAGCAGCCCAGATAGGGGGTCACCCCTCCACTTT. This sequence joins TRBV5-5 and TRBJ1-6, with a tentative D call TRBD1 (6 bases). The CDR3 spans 13 residues. The germline V and J ends were trimmed by 4 bases and 10 bases, with 12 bases remaining between them. CDR1 and CDR2 (germline): SGHKS, YYEKEE (reference sequence).

The V and J genes are TRBV19 and TRBJ2-5; possible D gene TRBD2, 6 bases. Germline CDR1 reads LNHDA; CDR2 reads SQIVND (reference sequence). Trimming shortened V by 1 base and J by 1 base, and 10 bases separated the two germline ends. This CDR3 spans 15 amino acids. The CDR3 sequence: CASSIGPGVQETQYF. As DNA, the CDR3 is TGTGCCAGTAGTATAGGTCCGGGAGTCCAAGAGACCCAGTACTTC.

This clone appeared a single time. The chain carries TRBV6-5 and TRBJ2-1, with 7 bases that match TRBD2. From germline, CDR1 is MNHEY and CDR2 SVGAGI. The CDR3 extends over 16 amino acids. V lost 0 bases and J lost 5; bases outside the gene matches: 7. The CDR3 loop is CASSYSAGVGNNEQFF. Written as DNA, the CDR3 is TGTGCCAGCAGTTACTCGGCGGGAGTGGGAAACAATGAGCAGTTCTTC.

The V and J genes are TRBV7-3 and TRBJ1-2; 12 bases agree with TRBD1. The germline V gene has CDR1 SGHTA and CDR2 FQGTGA. Unmatched junction bases numbered 3, after V lost 0 bases and J lost 4 bases. CDR3 length equals 16 residues. The CDR3 nucleotides read TGTGCCAGCAGCTTAACCCCGGGACAGGGGGCCTATGGCTACACCTTC. Translated: CASSLTPGQGAYGYTF.

The chain recombines TRBV29-1 with TRBJ2-3; weak D call: TRBD2 (7 bases). The CDR3 has 14 residues. Trimming took 4 bases from V and 4 from J, leaving 15 bases between them. The germline CDR1 and CDR2 sequences are SQVTM and ANQGSEA. The CDR3 DNA reads TGCAGCGTTGTGGGAGGGGGGGTCCCAGATACGCAGTATTTT. It translates to CSVVGGGVPDTQYF.

V and J are TRBV11-2 and TRBJ1-3; D not resolved. V was shortened by 1 base and J by 0 bases, with 10 bases between the two germline ends. CDR3 length equals 16 residues. CDR1 is SGHAT and CDR2 is FQNNGV in the germline V gene. In DNA form, the CDR3 reads TGTGCCAGCAGCTTAGGACTGCTATTCTCTGGAAACACCATATATTTT. Its protein is CASSLGLLFSGNTIYF.

The rearrangement joins TRBV19 to TRBJ2-7; 11 nucleotides line up with TRBD1. The V gene end was trimmed by 4 bases and the J gene end by 7 bases; junction bases not matched to a gene: 6. Germline V gene data show CDR1 as LNHDA and CDR2 as SQIVND (reference sequence). CDR3 length: 14 amino acids. CDR3 protein: CASSNTGTGGEQYF. The CDR3 DNA reads TGTGCCAGTAGTAACACCGGGACAGGGGGGGAGCAGTACTTC.

The chain is built from TRBV28 and TRBJ1-1, with D hard to call. V gave up 7 bases and J gave up 1 base, with 16 bases separating them. Germline V gene data show CDR1 as MDHEN and CDR2 as SYDVKM. CDR3 length equals 15 residues. The CDR3 DNA reads as TGTGCCAGCAAGAGGGCCAGTTGGGAGAACACTGAAGCTTTCTTT. This codes for CASKRASWENTEAFF. The whole variable domain, remainder taken from reference TRBV28 and TRBJ1-1, is DVKVTQSSRYLVKRTGEKVFLECVQDMDHENMFWYRQDPGLGLRLIYFSYDVKMKEKGDIPEGYSVSREKKERFSLILESASTNQTSMYLCASKRASWENTEAFFGQGTRLTVV.

The chain has TRBV28 and TRBJ2-7, with 11 bases matching TRBD1. The junction had 7 bases not matched to a gene; V was cut back by 0 bases and J by 12 bases. Germline V lookup: CDR1 MDHEN, CDR2 SYDVKM. The CDR3 covers 14 residues. CDR3 protein: CASSLWLGQGAGYF. The CDR3 DNA reads TGTGCCAGCAGTTTATGGCTCGGACAGGGGGCTGGGTACTTC.

The chain is built from TRBV10-2 and TRBJ1-1; D is ambiguous. The CDR3 has 13 residues. Between the trimmed V and J ends, which lost 7 bases and 1 base, there was a span of 10 bases. CDR1 and CDR2 (germline): WSHSY, SAAADI. The CDR3 DNA reads TGCGCCAGCATCGCCAGCGGGAACACTGAAGCTTTCTTT. Its translation is CASIASGNTEAFF.

V gene TRBV7-9 combines with J gene TRBJ2-2; 12 nucleotides agree with TRBD1. The junction had 10 bases not matched to a gene; V was cut back by 10 bases and J by 4 bases. The V gene's germline CDR1 is SEHNR and CDR2 FQNEAQ (reference sequence). This CDR3 has 16 amino acids. The CDR3 coding sequence is TGTGCCATCGGACTGGGGACAGGGGGCGGCACCGGGGAGCTGTTTTTT. It translates to CAIGLGTGGGTGELFF. Full variable domain (remainder filled in from reference TRBV7-9 and TRBJ2-2): DTGVSQNPRHKITKRGQNVTFRCDPISEHNRLYWYRQTLGQGPEFLTYFQNEAQLEKSRLLSDRFSAERPKGSFSTLEIQRTEQGDSAMYLCAIGLGTGGGTGELFFGEGSRLTVL.

This chain joins TRBV4-2 and TRBJ1-2; possible D gene TRBD1, 5 bases. CDR3 size: 14 residues. Looked up from germline, CDR1 is LGHNA and CDR2 is YNFKEQ. With 0 bases removed from V and 4 bases from J, the gap between germline ends came to 9 bases. CDR3 nucleotide sequence: TGTGCCAGCAGCCAAGATCAGGGACTCTATGGCTACACCTTC. Its translation is CASSQDQGLYGYTF.

The chain links TRBV11-2 to TRBJ2-3; 7 bases match TRBD2. This CDR3 is built from 16 residues. After removal of 2 bases from V and 2 bases from J, the junction contained 7 bases not matched to a gene. CDR1 and CDR2 from the germline V gene are SGHAT and FQNNGV. The CDR3 DNA reads TGTGCCAGCAGCTTACGGGGGAGGGCGGACACAGATACGCAGTATTTT. Its translation: CASSLRGRADTDTQYF.

This chain links TRBV27 with TRBJ2-7, with 7 bases identical to TRBD1. This CDR3 comprises 15 residues. Germline V lookup: CDR1 MNHEY, CDR2 SMNVEV (reference sequence). The V segment lost 6 bases and the J segment 4 bases; nucleotides outside the gene matches: 12. The CDR3 region is CASSTIQGWFYEQYF. The CDR3 region has the DNA TGTGCCAGCAGCACAATACAGGGGTGGTTTTACGAGCAGTACTTC.

The V gene is TRBV18, the J gene TRBJ2-1; 8 nucleotides agree with TRBD1. The germline V gene has CDR1 KGHSH and CDR2 LQKENI. The CDR3 is 15 residues long. Trimming at V came to 1 base and at J to 5 bases, leaving 4 bases not matched to a gene. As DNA, the CDR3 is TGTGCCAGCTCACCACGGCAGGGGGCCGACAATGAGCAGTTCTTC. It is translated as CASSPRQGADNEQFF.

A few counts support this clone. The rearrangement links TRBV5-4 to TRBJ2-7, with TRBD1 matching over 9 bases. Germline V lookup: CDR1 SGHNT, CDR2 YYREEE (reference sequence). Germline trimming cut 4 bases from V and 3 bases from J; bases unmatched to any gene: 8. The CDR3 totals 15 residues. The CDR3 DNA follows: TGTGCCAGCAGCGCTGGGACAGGGAATCGCTACGAGCAGTACTTC. Residues: CASSAGTGNRYEQYF. Complete variable domain (other parts from reference TRBV5-4 and TRBJ2-7): ETGVTQSPTHLIKTRGQQVTLRCSSQSGHNTVSWYQQALGQGPQFIFQYYREEENGRGNFPPRFSGLQFPNYSSELNVNALELDDSALYLCASSAGTGNRYEQYFGPGTRLTVT.

The V and J genes are TRBV3-1 (or the pseudogene TRBV3-2) and TRBJ1-2, with 7 nucleotides matching TRBD1. Germline CDR1 and CDR2: LGHDT and YNNKEL (reference sequence). The CDR3 sequence is 13 residues long. Trimming at V came to 4 bases and at J to 4 bases, leaving 3 bases not matched to a gene. The CDR3 DNA reads TGTGCCAGCAGCCCGACAGGGACCTATGGCTACACCTTC. Amino acid sequence: CASSPTGTYGYTF.

The rearrangement links TRBV7-3 to TRBJ2-2; 7 bases agree with TRBD2. With V trimmed by 3 bases and J by 9 bases, 7 bases remained unmatched. In germline, CDR1 is SGHTA, CDR2 FQGTGA. The CDR3 is 14 amino acids. This CDR3 reads CASSFGAGDWELFF. In DNA form, the CDR3 reads TGTGCCAGCAGCTTCGGGGCGGGGGACTGGGAGCTGTTTTTT.

The chain carries TRBV5-4 and TRBJ2-3; 7 bases fit TRBD2. The CDR3 is 16 residues long. The ends lost 4 bases at V and 1 base at J; junction bases unmatched: 9. CDR1 and CDR2 from the germline V gene are SGHNT and YYREEE (reference sequence). The CDR3 sequence is CASSQGGAGGTDTQYF. DNA for the CDR3: TGTGCCAGCAGCCAGGGCGGTGCGGGGGGCACAGATACGCAGTATTTT.

The rearrangement uses TRBV16 and TRBJ1-1; D is possibly TRBD1 (5 bases). Germline CDR1 and CDR2: KGHSY and FQNENV. This CDR3 is built from 15 residues. V was cut by 2 bases and J by 5 bases, with 15 bases left in between. The CDR3 spells CASSQGSGKFTEAFF. The DNA of the CDR3 is TGTGCCAGCAGCCAAGGGTCAGGGAAGTTTACTGAAGCTTTCTTT.

The chain couples TRBV7-2 to TRBJ1-4; D ambiguous. This CDR3 is 15 amino acids long. Trimming shortened V by 2 bases and J by 0 bases, and 7 bases separated the two germline ends. Germline CDR1 is SGHTA and CDR2 is FQGNSA. The CDR3 protein is CASSLLQTTNEKLFF. DNA for the CDR3: TGTGCCAGCAGCTTATTACAGACAACTAATGAAAAACTGTTTTTT.

This chain joins TRBV9 and TRBJ2-1, with 9 bases that match TRBD2. CDR1 is SGDLS, CDR2 YYNGEE, per germline. The CDR3 length is 16 residues. The ends lost 3 bases at V and 2 bases at J; junction bases unmatched: 6. CDR3 coding DNA: TGTGCCAGCAGCGCCGGGACTAGCTATACCTACAATGAGCAGTTCTTC. Protein product: CASSAGTSYTYNEQFF.

CDR3 bases: TGTGCCAGCTCCCCCTTGGAGGGACGGAATCAGCCCCAGCATTTT. This gives the protein CASSPLEGRNQPQHF. The chain carries TRBV19 and TRBJ1-5; possibly TRBD1 for D (5 bases). V gave up 9 bases and J gave up 4 bases, with 19 bases separating them. Germline lookup yields CDR1 LNHDA and CDR2 SQIVND (reference sequence). The CDR3 runs 15 residues. Looking up the rest from reference TRBV19 and TRBJ1-5 gives the full variable domain: DGGITQSPKYLFRKEGQNVTLSCEQNLNHDAMYWYRQDPGQGLRLIYYSQIVNDFQKGDIAEGYSVSREKKESFPLTVTSAQKNPTAFYLCASSPLEGRNQPQHFGDGTRLSIL.

Regarding this clone: This sample includes further DNA sequences coding for the same CDR3. This rearrangement joins TRBV7-2 to TRBJ1-1, with TRBD1 matching over 7 bases. V lost 2 bases and J lost 2; bases outside the gene matches: 5. CDR3 length: 15 amino acids. Germline V gene data show CDR1 as SGHTA and CDR2 as FQGNSA. The CDR3 DNA reads as TGTGCCAGCAGCTTAACTACAGGGGTTAACACTGAAGCTTTCTTT. Translation: CASSLTTGVNTEAFF.